The 8 T cell receptor beta chains below come from one sample, sequenced in a study of human T cells and chemical hapten exposure. Specified time point: patch test 3, about 24 weeks after DPC sensitization. Treatment specified: therapeutic diphenylcyclopropenone sensitization with weekly scalp DPC. TCRdb used MiXCR to reprocess the RACE reads, holding one entry per CDR3 protein. The table records over 65,000 distinct CDR3 sequences, approximately 12% of them present only once. The material was whole blood, obtained in connection with sensitization to the hapten diphenylcyclopropenone (DPC). Receptors were obtained from a woman aged 45-60 years with alopecia areata. Some clones in this sample may be carry-over from other donors' samples.

This clonotype has ten or more counts. This sequence joins TRBV6-6 and TRBJ2-1; D is possibly TRBD1 (5 bases). The CDR3 sequence is 15 residues long. Germline V gene sequence: CDR1 MNHNY, CDR2 SVGAGI (reference sequence). The ends were cut back, 4 bases at V and 5 bases at J, with 15 bases in the middle. The CDR3 region is CASSFRQPVNNEQFF. CDR3 DNA: TGTGCCAGCAGTTTTCGACAGCCAGTTAACAATGAGCAGTTCTTC.

This clonotype was observed at least ten times. CDR3 region: CASSIPGLGTEAFF. The CDR3 DNA follows: TGTGCCAGTAGTATACCGGGCCTAGGCACTGAAGCTTTCTTT. The V and J genes are TRBV19 and TRBJ1-1; D remains ambiguous. Germline V gene data show CDR1 as LNHDA and CDR2 as SQIVND (reference sequence). The length of the CDR3 is 14 residues. The V and J ends lost 2 bases and 4 bases respectively, with 11 bases between them.

V gene TRBV19 combines with J gene TRBJ1-1; D uncertain. This CDR3 has 15 amino acids. The germline gives CDR1 LNHDA, CDR2 SQIVND (reference sequence). V dropped 3 bases and J dropped 4 bases, with 15 bases sitting between them. The CDR3 DNA follows: TGTGCCAGTAGTATCTCGGACGGATTTCTCACTGAAGCTTTCTTT. Protein product: CASSISDGFLTEAFF.

This clonotype was detected only a few times. The chain links TRBV20-1 to TRBJ2-7; D is possibly TRBD1 or TRBD2 (6 bases each). V shed 1 base and J shed 3 bases, with 16 bases lying between them. The CDR3 extends over 15 amino acids. Germline-derived CDR1 and CDR2 are DFQATT and SNEGSKA (reference sequence). CDR3 loop: CSARARAGGLYEQYF. CDR3 DNA sequence: TGCAGTGCTAGAGCCCGCGCTGGGGGGCTCTACGAGCAGTACTTC.

For this clonotype: This may be a read error, as it is one base from a much larger clone. The chain employs TRBV28 and TRBJ2-3; D gene uncertain. CDR3 length: 15 residues. The ends were cut back, 5 bases at V and 0 bases at J, with 12 bases in the middle. CDR1 is MDHEN, CDR2 SYDVKM, per germline. The CDR3 DNA reads TGTGCCAGCAGTCTAAGCATGGTGAGCACAGATACGCAGTATTTT. It is translated as CASSLSMVSTDTQYF.

This clonotype was found many times. Here the CDR3 DNA reads TGTGCCAGCAGCACAGGACAGGGGGCGCAGGATACGCAGTATTTT. It specifies CASSTGQGAQDTQYF. The rearrangement joins TRBV14 to TRBJ2-3, with TRBD1 matching over 11 bases. V lost 5 bases, J lost 6 bases, and 7 bases stayed unmatched. The germline CDR1 and CDR2 sequences are SGHDN and FVKESK. This CDR3 spans 15 amino acids.

This clonotype was seen a handful of times. The V gene is TRBV19, the J gene TRBJ2-5, with TRBD2 matching 11 bases. With 5 bases clipped from V and 3 bases from J, the junction kept 5 bases outside the gene matches. The germline gives CDR1 LNHDA, CDR2 SQIVND (reference sequence). This CDR3 contains 15 residues. The CDR3 sequence is CASSSMTSGEETQYF. Written as DNA, the CDR3 is TGTGCCAGTAGTTCCATGACTAGCGGGGAAGAGACCCAGTACTTC.

This clonotype was observed a handful of times. The V and J genes are TRBV28 and TRBJ1-6; D possibly corresponds to TRBD1 (5 bases). The CDR3 has 13 amino acids. V lost 6 bases, J lost 5 bases, and 8 bases lay in between. CDR1 is MDHEN, CDR2 SYDVKM, per germline. This chain's CDR3 is CASRGPDNSPLHF. In nucleotides, the CDR3 is TGTGCCAGCAGGGGGCCCGATAATTCACCCCTCCACTTT.